The 31 T cell receptor beta chains given below trace back to one sample, sequenced in a study of CD8 T cells in Susac syndrome. Random hexamers were used to reverse transcribe roughly 0.45 to 1 ug of RNA. TCRdb fed the immunoSEQ multiplex PCR reads into MiXCR, producing one record per CDR3 protein. The sample records about 130,000 distinct CDR3 sequences, approximately 95% being singletons. The sequencing input was CD8+ T cells from PBMCs. Receptors were obtained from a human donor with multiple sclerosis.

The chain combines TRBV5-1 with TRBJ2-7; 9 bases line up with TRBD1. CDR3 size: 12 residues. The ends lost 4 bases at V and 8 bases at J; junction bases unmatched: 4. The germline V gene encodes CDR1 SGHRS and CDR2 YFSETQ. CDR3 nucleotides: TGCGCCAGCAGCGGGGACAGGGTCAAGCAGTACTTC. Protein product: CASSGDRVKQYF.

This chain uses TRBV9 with TRBJ1-2; 9 bases map to TRBD1. CDR1 and CDR2 from the germline V gene are SGDLS and YYNGEE. CDR3 size: 15 residues. The J segment lost 0 bases and the V segment lost 4 bases, leaving 4 bases of the junction unmatched. In DNA, the CDR3 is TGTGCCAGCAGCCCCCGACAGGGGGCTAACTATGGCTACACCTTC. This encodes CASSPRQGANYGYTF.

This clonotype has a single count. The chain has TRBV5-1 and TRBJ1-6; possibly TRBD1 for D (6 bases). Trimming pared 2 bases from V and 11 bases from J, leaving 14 bases between. CDR3 length equals 14 residues. CDR1 and CDR2 from the germline V gene are SGHRS and YFSETQ. The CDR3 is CASSFIQGNPPLHF. The CDR3 DNA reads as TGCGCCAGCAGCTTTATTCAGGGGAATCCACCCCTCCACTTT.

The genes are TRBV5-6 and TRBJ2-1; 8 bases map to TRBD1. Germline V gene lookup returns CDR1 SGHDT and CDR2 YYEEEE. Trimming cost V 5 bases and J 10 bases; bases outside gene matches: 14. The CDR3 sequence is 15 residues long. CDR3 bases: TGTGCCAGCAGTCTCCTCAGGGGGCCGGCGGAAGAGCAGTTCTTC. As protein: CASSLLRGPAEEQFF. Full variable domain (missing parts from reference TRBV5-6 and TRBJ2-1): DAGVTQSPTHLIKTRGQQVTLRCSPKSGHDTVSWYQQALGQGPQFIFQYYEEEERQRGNFPDRFSGHQFPNYSSELNVNALLLGDSALYLCASSLLRGPAEEQFFGPGTRLTVL.

The chain recombines TRBV7-9 with TRBJ2-7, with TRBD1 matching over 9 bases. Germline assignment: CDR1 SEHNR and CDR2 FQNEAQ (reference sequence). With V trimmed by 5 bases and J by 5 bases, 10 bases remained unmatched. This CDR3 contains 15 residues. This CDR3 is CASSPYGTGFHEQYF. CDR3 bases: TGTGCCAGCAGCCCGTACGGGACAGGGTTCCACGAGCAGTACTTC.

The V call is TRBV13, the J call TRBJ2-7; D is ambiguous. Between the trimmed V and J ends, which lost 5 bases and 3 bases, there was a span of 11 bases. Germline CDR1 is PRHDT and CDR2 is FYEKMQ (reference sequence). This CDR3 region has 13 residues. As DNA, the CDR3 is TGTGCCAGCAGCCCCCGTTCGTACTACGAGCAGTACGTC. Its translation: CASSPRSYYEQYV.

The rearrangement joins TRBV20-1 to TRBJ1-1; 10 bases align to TRBD1. Looked up from germline, CDR1 is DFQATT and CDR2 is SNEGSKA (reference sequence). The CDR3 runs to 14 residues. V lost 1 base to trimming and J lost 4 bases; unmatched junction nucleotides: 3. The CDR3 protein is CSARAGDRGTEAFF. The CDR3 DNA follows: TGCAGTGCTAGAGCCGGGGACAGGGGCACTGAAGCTTTCTTT.

This clonotype has a single count. The gene calls are TRBV6-5 and TRBJ2-6, with TRBD2 as a possible D gene (6 bases). This CDR3 has 17 amino acids. V was trimmed by 7 bases and J by 0 bases, leaving 16 bases between them. CDR1 is MNHEY and CDR2 is SVGAGI in the germline V gene. CDR3 residues: CASILRGSDSGANVLTF. In DNA form, the CDR3 reads TGTGCCAGCATTTTGCGGGGCTCGGACTCTGGGGCCAACGTCCTGACTTTC.

This chain uses TRBV19 with TRBJ1-1; TRBD1 matches at 7 bases. Germline CDR1 is LNHDA and CDR2 is SQIVND (reference sequence). The CDR3 has 16 amino acids. J was trimmed by 0 bases and V by 8 bases; bases with no gene match: 12. CDR3 bases: TGTGCCAGTCAACCGGGACAGCTTAATCTGAACACTGAAGCTTTCTTT. Translation gives CASQPGQLNLNTEAFF.

The chain recombines TRBV12-3 or TRBV12-4 with TRBJ2-1; D is possibly TRBD2 (7 bases). Trimming took 6 bases from V and 7 from J, leaving 16 bases between them. The CDR3 consists of 14 residues. The CDR3: CASRSTGGGNEQFF. The DNA of the CDR3 is TGTGCCAGCAGGTCCACGGGGGGCGGGAATGAGCAGTTCTTC.

V is TRBV7-9 and J is TRBJ2-3; weak D call: TRBD2 (6 bases). Germline V CDR1 and CDR2: SEHNR, FQNEAQ (reference sequence). The CDR3 totals 12 residues. V lost 7 bases, J lost 4 bases, and 9 bases lay in between. The CDR3 bases are TGTGCCAGCAAAGGAGGGGCAGATACGCAGTATTTT. Amino acid sequence: CASKGGADTQYF.

The genes are TRBV12-5 and TRBJ2-7; no reliable D call. CDR3 size: 13 residues. From germline, CDR1 is LGHNT and CDR2 FRNRAP. The V and J ends lost 1 base and 0 bases respectively, with 4 bases between them. The CDR3 DNA sequence: TGTGCTAGTGGTTTGGGCATCTCCTACGAGCAGTACGTC. Translating gives CASGLGISYEQYV.

CDR3 amino acids: CASSEPSSGRVTGELFF. The CDR3 bases are TGTGCCAGCAGCGAACCGTCTAGCGGGAGGGTCACCGGGGAGCTGTTTTTT. The rearrangement joins TRBV6-1 to TRBJ2-2; 12 positions match TRBD2. Germline V CDR1 and CDR2: MNHNS, SASEGT. J lost 4 bases, V lost 6 bases, and 9 bases had no gene match. This CDR3 region has 17 residues.

The chain links TRBV7-9 to TRBJ2-1; 11 nucleotides align to TRBD2. The length of the CDR3 is 16 residues. CDR1 SEHNR and CDR2 FQNEAQ come from the germline V gene (reference sequence). J gave up 3 bases and V 6 bases, and 7 bases lay outside the gene matches. CDR3 in DNA: TGTGCCAGCAGTTCCCCTAGCGGGAGGAACTACAATGAGCAGTTCTTC. Its translation is CASSSPSGRNYNEQFF.

The V call is TRBV20-1, the J call TRBJ1-6; 11 bases line up with TRBD1. Losses at the gene ends were 3 bases for V and 7 bases for J; bases not matched to a gene: 2. The germline V gene has CDR1 DFQATT and CDR2 SNEGSKA (reference sequence). CDR3 size: 14 residues. Here the CDR3 reads CSARDRGRNSPLHF. The CDR3 DNA sequence: TGCAGTGCTAGGGACAGGGGGCGGAATTCACCCCTCCACTTT.

The rearrangement links TRBV15 to TRBJ1-5; unclear D gene. V was trimmed by 1 base and J by 4 bases, leaving 8 bases between them. Germline V CDR1 and CDR2: LNHNV, YYDKDF (reference sequence). This CDR3 is built from 14 residues. CDR3 amino acids: CATSRVSWNQPQHF. The CDR3 DNA reads as TGTGCCACCAGCAGAGTCTCGTGGAATCAGCCCCAGCATTTT.

This clonotype has a single count. This chain uses TRBV12-3 or TRBV12-4 with TRBJ2-2; 7 bases map to TRBD2. CDR3 length equals 13 residues. Germline trimming cut 11 bases from V and 6 bases from J; bases unmatched to any gene: 9. The CDR3 loop reads CALLAVRSGELFF. In DNA form, the CDR3 reads TGTGCCCTCCTAGCGGTTAGATCCGGGGAGCTGTTTTTT.

The V call is TRBV9, the J call TRBJ2-3; 7 bases are a match to TRBD2. The J segment lost 2 bases and the V segment lost 3 bases, leaving 6 bases of the junction unmatched. The CDR3 totals 15 residues. CDR1 SGDLS and CDR2 YYNGEE come from the germline V gene. CDR3 nucleotide sequence: TGTGCCAGCAGCGCGGGGGACTACCACACAGATACGCAGTATTTT. Its translation: CASSAGDYHTDTQYF.

CDR3: CATSRVTSDAGELFF. The CDR3 bases are TGTGCCACCAGCAGAGTGACTAGCGATGCCGGGGAGCTGTTTTTT. The chain is built from TRBV15 and TRBJ2-2; 8 bases map to TRBD2. The ends lost 1 base at V and 6 bases at J; junction bases unmatched: 4. The length of the CDR3 is 15 residues. Per germline, CDR1 LNHNV and CDR2 YYDKDF (reference sequence). The variable domain in full, completed from reference TRBV15 and TRBJ2-2, reads DAMVIQNPRYQVTQFGKPVTLSCSQTLNHNVMYWYQQKSSQAPKLLFHYYDKDFNNEADTPDNFQSRRPNTSFCFLDIRSPGLGDTAMYLCATSRVTSDAGELFFGEGSRLTVL.

This rearrangement joins TRBV7-3 to TRBJ2-1; TRBD1 or TRBD2 may be the D gene (5 bases each). Germline V gene sequence: CDR1 SGHTA, CDR2 FQGTGA. V lost 3 bases and J lost 6, with 21 bases in between. This CDR3 is built from 17 residues. The DNA of the CDR3 is TGTGCCAGCAGCTTGCTACCGGGACGCCTTCGGGGCAATGAGCAGTTCTTC. Translated: CASSLLPGRLRGNEQFF.

The rearrangement joins TRBV7-9 to TRBJ2-1; D assignment may be TRBD1 or TRBD2 (5 bases each). The CDR3 runs 12 residues. V lost 3 bases and J lost 7, with 7 bases in between. The germline V gene has CDR1 SEHNR and CDR2 FQNEAQ (reference sequence). The CDR3 protein is CASSFEGNEQFF. The CDR3 DNA reads as TGTGCCAGCAGCTTCGAGGGGAATGAGCAGTTCTTC.

The chain links TRBV19 to TRBJ1-5; TRBD1 might be the D (6 bases). CDR3 length: 15 amino acids. Germline CDR1 LNHDA, CDR2 SQIVND (reference sequence). The ends were cut back, 3 bases at V and 0 bases at J, with 9 bases in the middle. Here the CDR3 DNA reads TGTGCCAGTAGTATGTGGGGGGCTAGCAATCAGCCCCAGCATTTT. Its protein product is CASSMWGASNQPQHF.

V usage is TRBV5-6 and J usage is TRBJ2-7, with D possibly matching TRBD1 (5 bases). Germline V gives CDR1 SGHDT, CDR2 YYEEEE. Trimming removed 0 bases at V and 6 bases at J, with 7 bases between. The CDR3 extends over 12 amino acids. The CDR3 bases are TGTGCCAGCAGCTTGGGCAGGGCCGAGCAGTACTTC. Its translation is CASSLGRAEQYF.

This clonotype was counted a single time. The chain employs TRBV3-1 and TRBJ2-1, with 12 bases aligning to TRBD2. The junction had 3 bases not matched to a gene; V was cut back by 4 bases and J by 2 bases. This CDR3 contains 16 residues. In germline, CDR1 is LGHDT, CDR2 YNNKEL (reference sequence). The CDR3 loop reads CASSRGLAGPYNEQFF. CDR3 nucleotides: TGTGCCAGCAGCCGAGGACTAGCGGGGCCCTACAATGAGCAGTTCTTC.

The rearrangement links TRBV27 to TRBJ2-6; D unclear. CDR3 length equals 16 residues. From germline, CDR1 is MNHEY and CDR2 SMNVEV (reference sequence). Trimming left V 5 bases short and J 0 bases short, with 11 bases between. CDR3 bases: TGTGCCAGCAGTCCAGGTAGGAGCTCTGGGGCCAACGTCCTGACTTTC. Translation: CASSPGRSSGANVLTF.

The chain recombines TRBV19 with TRBJ1-1; 8 positions match TRBD1. CDR3 length equals 15 residues. Germline CDR1 reads LNHDA; CDR2 reads SQIVND (reference sequence). The junction had 12 bases not matched to a gene; V was cut back by 7 bases and J by 5 bases. CDR3 coding DNA: TGTGCCAGTACTCCTTCCGGACAGGGATCGACTGAAGCTTTCTTT. Its translation: CASTPSGQGSTEAFF.

This clonotype was observed once. The chain couples TRBV5-4 to TRBJ2-5; TRBD2 aligns across 12 bases. V trimming: 0 bases; J trimming: 2 bases; junction bases outside the gene matches: 5. Germline CDR1 reads SGHNT; CDR2 reads YYREEE (reference sequence). CDR3 length: 17 residues. Here the CDR3 DNA reads TGTGCCAGCAGCTTGGCCCCAACTAGCGGGAGGCAAGAGACCCAGTACTTC. It specifies CASSLAPTSGRQETQYF.

This chain uses TRBV21-1 with TRBJ2-3; the D call of TRBD2 is as the table states it, not checked on the DNA. TRBV21-1 is shown as a pseudogene. This CDR3 is 14 amino acids long. In nucleotides, the CDR3 is TGTGCCAGCAGGGGACTAGCGGTGTTGGATACGCAGTATTTT. Encoded protein: CASRGLAVLDTQYF.

This chain connects TRBV5-6 to TRBJ2-1; D is ambiguous. Trimming stripped 2 bases from V and 4 bases from J, with 7 bases between. CDR3 length: 13 residues. Germline V CDR1 and CDR2: SGHDT, YYEEEE. The CDR3 loop is CASSFSEYNEQFF. Here the CDR3 DNA reads TGTGCCAGCAGCTTCAGCGAATACAATGAGCAGTTCTTC.

The chain links TRBV5-1 to TRBJ2-1; D is possibly TRBD1 (7 bases). The CDR3 spans 14 residues. Germline V CDR1 and CDR2: SGHRS, YFSETQ. V gave up 4 bases and J gave up 7 bases, with 15 bases separating them. Here the CDR3 reads CASSGGTVKNEQFF. DNA for the CDR3: TGCGCCAGCAGCGGCGGGACAGTAAAAAATGAGCAGTTCTTC.

The V call is TRBV13, the J call TRBJ2-3; TRBD2 agrees at 9 bases. V trimming: 2 bases; J trimming: 1 base; junction bases outside the gene matches: 7. The length of the CDR3 is 17 residues. CDR1 PRHDT and CDR2 FYEKMQ come from the germline V gene (reference sequence). The chain's CDR3 is CASSLWREGLGTDTQYF. CDR3 bases: TGTGCCAGCAGCTTATGGCGGGAGGGTCTGGGCACAGATACGCAGTATTTT.